The 20 T cell receptor beta chains below all came from one sample that was sequenced in a study of cytotoxic CD8 clonotypes in ibrutinib-treated CLL. Only in-frame clones appear in the TCRdb table, and some are missing; sequencing was by immunoSEQ multiplex PCR. The data hold about 130,000 clones, with 84% observed a single time. This sample comprised PBMCs, obtained after 24 months of ibrutinib treatment. The receptors derive from a human donor with chronic lymphocytic leukemia.

The chain employs TRBV29-1 and TRBJ2-1, with D uncertain. Looked up from germline, CDR1 is SQVTM and CDR2 is ANQGSEA. Trimming removed 5 bases at V and 0 bases at J, with 8 bases between. This CDR3 is built from 13 residues. The CDR3, as DNA: TGCAGCGTTCTTCCGAGCTCCTACAATGAGCAGTTCTTC. Translation gives CSVLPSSYNEQFF.

The rearrangement links TRBV28 to TRBJ2-1; TRBD2 matches 7 bases. The CDR3 is 15 amino acids. CDR1 MDHEN and CDR2 SYDVKM come from the germline V gene. The V gene end was trimmed by 5 bases and the J gene end by 5 bases; junction bases not matched to a gene: 9. The CDR3, as DNA: TGTGCCAGCAGTATTGGTGGCGGGGGACACAATGAGCAGTTCTTC. This encodes CASSIGGGGHNEQFF.

The chain recombines TRBV7-9 with TRBJ2-7; tentative D call: TRBD2 (6 bases). CDR1 SEHNR and CDR2 FQNEAQ come from the germline V gene (reference sequence). This CDR3 spans 13 amino acids. With 5 bases removed from V and 4 bases from J, the gap between germline ends came to 12 bases. CDR3 bases: TGTGCCAGCAGCCAGGTGGCGGGATACGAGCAGTACTTC. Its protein is CASSQVAGYEQYF.

Only a few counts were recorded for this clone. The rearrangement links TRBV5-4 to TRBJ2-3; a possible D gene is TRBD2 (6 bases). The CDR3 has 15 amino acids. Germline V gives CDR1 SGHNT, CDR2 YYREEE (reference sequence). With 0 bases removed from V and 4 bases from J, the gap between germline ends came to 12 bases. The CDR3 bases are TGTGCCAGCAGCTTGGCTTCGGGGGTTGCAGATACGCAGTATTTT. Its translation is CASSLASGVADTQYF.

The gene calls are TRBV2 and TRBJ2-2, with 9 bases matching TRBD2. Germline CDR1 and CDR2: SNHLY and FYNNEI. CDR3 length: 15 residues. V was clipped by 3 bases and J by 3 bases; unmatched bases: 2. The CDR3 loop is CASSDSGGYTGELFF. The CDR3, as DNA: TGTGCCAGCAGTGATAGCGGGGGCTACACCGGGGAGCTGTTTTTT. The complete variable domain, with remaining parts taken from reference TRBV2 and TRBJ2-2, reads EPEVTQTPSHQVTQMGQEVILRCVPISNHLYFYWYRQILGQKVEFLVSFYNNEISEKSEIFDDQFSVERPDGSNFTLKIRSTKLEDSAMYFCASSDSGGYTGELFFGEGSRLTVL.

The gene calls are TRBV28 and TRBJ1-4; D unclear. CDR1 and CDR2 from the germline V gene are MDHEN and SYDVKM. This CDR3 has 12 residues. The V end lost 5 bases, the J end lost 7 bases, and 8 bases lay between the germline ends. The CDR3 region has the DNA TGTGCCAGCAGTCTCGGTGGTGAAAAACTGTTTTTT. This codes for CASSLGGEKLFF. The variable domain in full, with the rest retrieved from reference TRBV28 and TRBJ1-4, is DVKVTQSSRYLVKRTGEKVFLECVQDMDHENMFWYRQDPGLGLRLIYFSYDVKMKEKGDIPEGYSVSREKKERFSLILESASTNQTSMYLCASSLGGEKLFFGSGTQLSVL.

This rearrangement joins TRBV2 to TRBJ2-3; D gene unclear. Germline CDR1 SNHLY, CDR2 FYNNEI. The CDR3 has 13 residues. Trimming took 1 base from V and 9 from J, leaving 11 bases between them. The CDR3 region has the DNA TGTGCCAGCAGTGAAGGCCCGGGTAGGACGCAGTATTTT. It yields the protein CASSEGPGRTQYF. The full variable domain, completed using reference TRBV2 and TRBJ2-3, is EPEVTQTPSHQVTQMGQEVILRCVPISNHLYFYWYRQILGQKVEFLVSFYNNEISEKSEIFDDQFSVERPDGSNFTLKIRSTKLEDSAMYFCASSEGPGRTQYFGPGTRLTVL.

The chain recombines TRBV19 with TRBJ1-2, with 7 nucleotides matching TRBD1. J gave up 4 bases and V 3 bases, and 8 bases lay outside the gene matches. This CDR3 has 15 residues. The germline gives CDR1 LNHDA, CDR2 SQIVND (reference sequence). CDR3 in amino acids: CASSMYGNRGYGYTF. The CDR3 DNA sequence: TGTGCCAGTAGTATGTACGGGAACAGGGGCTATGGCTACACCTTC.

The CDR3 is CASSDQSGGTYEQYF. The CDR3 nucleotides are TGTGCCAGCAGCGATCAGAGTGGCGGAACCTACGAGCAGTACTTC. V and J are TRBV6-5 and TRBJ2-7; D ambiguous. V lost 6 bases and J lost 2, with 17 bases in between. There are 15 residues in the CDR3. Germline V lookup: CDR1 MNHEY, CDR2 SVGAGI.

The DNA for the CDR3 is TGCGCCAGCAGCACGGGACAGGGGGCGAACACTGAAGCTTTCTTT. Its translation is CASSTGQGANTEAFF. The rearrangement links TRBV5-1 to TRBJ1-1, with 12 bases aligning to TRBD1. Losses at the gene ends were 4 bases for V and 1 base for J; bases not matched to a gene: 2. Germline CDR1 reads SGHRS; CDR2 reads YFSETQ. The CDR3 loop spans 15 amino acids.

This rearrangement joins TRBV6-5 to TRBJ2-5; TRBD1 matches 7 bases. This CDR3 has 15 amino acids. The trim removed 8 bases at V and 1 base at J, leaving 10 bases unmatched. CDR1 is MNHEY, CDR2 SVGAGI, per germline. The CDR3, as DNA: TGTGCCAGCTGGGGAAACAGGGGTACCCAAGAGACCCAGTACTTC. This codes for CASWGNRGTQETQYF.

The genes are TRBV6-6 and TRBJ2-2; 7 bases are shared with TRBD1. CDR1 and CDR2 (germline): MNHNY, SVGAGI (reference sequence). This CDR3 spans 15 amino acids. V lost 5 bases, J lost 4 bases, and 7 bases stayed unmatched. The CDR3 sequence: CASSVGQMGTGELFF. The DNA of the CDR3 is TGTGCCAGCAGTGTGGGACAGATGGGCACCGGGGAGCTGTTTTTT.

This clone was seen more than once but under ten times. The rearrangement uses TRBV6-1 and TRBJ1-2; no reliable D call. Between the trimmed V and J ends, which lost 4 bases and 0 bases, there was a span of 12 bases. The CDR3 runs 15 residues. Germline lookup yields CDR1 MNHNS and CDR2 SASEGT. CDR3 sequence reads: CASSGSTVANYGYTF. The CDR3 region has the DNA TGTGCCAGCAGTGGATCCACGGTGGCTAACTATGGCTACACCTTC.

The chain combines TRBV7-2 with TRBJ2-4, with D possibly being TRBD2 (7 bases). V was clipped by 5 bases and J by 6 bases, with 14 bases between them. There are 14 residues in the CDR3. The V gene's germline CDR1 is SGHTA and CDR2 FQGNSA. CDR3 DNA: TGTGCCAGCAGCCAACGTGGGGGGGCAAACATTCAGTACTTC. This sequence encodes CASSQRGGANIQYF.

V and J are TRBV7-2 and TRBJ2-2; the match to TRBD2 covers 9 bases. The V gene end was trimmed by 9 bases and the J gene end by 5 bases; junction bases not matched to a gene: 22. The CDR3 is 19 residues long. Germline CDR1 reads SGHTA; CDR2 reads FQGNSA. CDR3 DNA: TGTGCCAGATCAGCTTATGCCCCGGAGGAGCGGGGGGAGACCGGGGAGCTGTTTTTT. Its translation: CARSAYAPEERGETGELFF.

V usage is TRBV19 and J usage is TRBJ1-3, with 7 bases aligning to TRBD1. J lost 2 bases, V lost 3 bases, and 13 bases had no gene match. CDR1 and CDR2 from the germline V gene are LNHDA and SQIVND (reference sequence). This CDR3 comprises 18 residues. The CDR3 reads CASSIGTVRLGPGNTIYF. CDR3 bases: TGTGCCAGTAGTATCGGGACAGTCCGGTTGGGGCCTGGAAACACCATATATTTT.

The chain combines TRBV5-1 with TRBJ2-5; D might be TRBD1 (5 bases). The CDR3 totals 13 residues. V lost 4 bases and J 5 bases, leaving 12 bases between the germline ends. Germline V lookup: CDR1 SGHRS, CDR2 YFSETQ. CDR3 nucleotide sequence: TGCGCCAGCAGCAAACAGGATCGGGAGACCCAGTACTTC. Translation: CASSKQDRETQYF.

This chain joins TRBV9 and TRBJ2-5, with TRBD1 identical over 7 bases. Per germline, CDR1 SGDLS and CDR2 YYNGEE. After removal of 0 bases from V and 5 bases from J, the junction contained 19 bases not matched to a gene. The length of the CDR3 is 19 residues. CDR3 residues: CASSVGGYRGFDVGETQYF. The CDR3 bases are TGTGCCAGCAGCGTAGGAGGTTACAGGGGATTTGACGTTGGGGAGACCCAGTACTTC.

This chain links TRBV2 with TRBJ2-3, with D perhaps matching TRBD2 (6 bases). V shed 4 bases and J shed 1 base, with 12 bases lying between them. Germline V gene data show CDR1 as SNHLY and CDR2 as FYNNEI. The CDR3 loop spans 15 amino acids. The CDR3, as DNA: TGTGCCAGCAGTGGAGGCGGGGTCGGCACAGATACGCAGTATTTT. It yields the protein CASSGGGVGTDTQYF.

CDR3 sequence (DNA): TGTGCCACCAGCAGTCTAAACAGGGGGCTGGAGCAGTTCTTC. Translated, it gives CATSSLNRGLEQFF. V gene TRBV15 combines with J gene TRBJ2-1, with 9 bases fitting TRBD1. The CDR3 contains 14 residues. The J segment lost 10 bases and the V segment lost 3 bases, leaving 7 bases of the junction unmatched. Germline V gives CDR1 LNHNV, CDR2 YYDKDF (reference sequence).